This TCR beta chain appears in the sequencing data of a study of cytomegalovirus exposure and HLA in healthy donors. This CDR3 region has 18 residues. Germline V gene lookup returns CDR1 SGDLS and CDR2 YYNGEE. The V gene end was trimmed by 3 bases and the J gene end by 5 bases; junction bases not matched to a gene: 19. PCR employed 60 Vbeta and 13 Jbeta primers. Data came from immunoSEQ multiplex PCR; TCRdb stores just in-frame clones and leaves some out. Here the sample spans 100,000 to 150,000 clones, 82% being singletons. The receptor was isolated from a male donor in good health and CMV-seropositive. What was sequenced was PBMCs. The chain couples TRBV9 to TRBJ2-5, with 7 bases matching TRBD2. The CDR3 DNA reads TGTGCCAGCAGCGCCATGGGGCTAGCGGACTACCCCGGGGAGACCCAGTACTTC. Protein sequence: CASSAMGLADYPGETQYF.